This note documents a single TCR beta chain sequence. The CDR3 runs to 14 residues. Germline-derived CDR1 and CDR2 are MNHEY and SVGAGI. The V gene lost 5 bases and the J gene lost 3 bases, with 13 bases spanning the gap. This sample was included in a study of T cell changes during pregnancy in multiple sclerosis. TCRdb's table, derived via immunoSEQ multiplex PCR, lists solely in-frame clones and lacks some. Of around 99,000 clones in the sample, around 93% were seen once. This TCR was sampled from a female donor in good health, enrolled as a control in a pregnancy study. Specimen: peripheral blood, collected in the third trimester of pregnancy. The chain uses TRBV6-5 and TRBJ1-2, with D possibly matching TRBD1 (6 bases). The CDR3 sequence: CASSRQDSDYGYTF. In DNA form, the CDR3 reads TGTGCCAGCAGTCGGCAGGACAGTGACTATGGCTACACCTTC.